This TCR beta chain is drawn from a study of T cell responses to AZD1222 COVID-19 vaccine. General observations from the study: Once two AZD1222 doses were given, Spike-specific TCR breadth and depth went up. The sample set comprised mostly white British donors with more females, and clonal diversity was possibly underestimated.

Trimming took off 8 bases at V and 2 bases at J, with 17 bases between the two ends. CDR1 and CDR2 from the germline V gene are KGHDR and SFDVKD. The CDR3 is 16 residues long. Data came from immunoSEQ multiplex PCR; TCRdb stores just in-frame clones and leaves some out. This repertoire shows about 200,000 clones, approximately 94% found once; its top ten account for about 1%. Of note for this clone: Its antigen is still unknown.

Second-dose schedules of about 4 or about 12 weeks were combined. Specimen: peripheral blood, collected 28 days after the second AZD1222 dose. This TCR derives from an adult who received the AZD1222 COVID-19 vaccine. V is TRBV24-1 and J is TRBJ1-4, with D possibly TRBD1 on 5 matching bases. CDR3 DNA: TGTGCCACCAAGGGACGTAGGGGAAGGACTAATGAAAAACTGTTTTTT. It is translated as CATKGRRGRTNEKLFF.